These 11 T cell receptor beta chains share one sample of origin, sequenced in a study of cytomegalovirus exposure and HLA in healthy donors. Use of 60 Vbeta and 13 Jbeta primers characterized the PCR. Produced via immunoSEQ multiplex PCR; TCRdb's table is partial and in-frame only. The profile shows about 140,000 clones, roughly 79% of them singletons. Input material: PBMCs. The receptor set was obtained from a woman in her forties in good health and CMV-seronegative.

This clone was picked up a small number of times. The chain uses TRBV4-1 and TRBJ2-7; D gene uncertain. V was trimmed by 4 bases and J by 4 bases, leaving 17 bases between them. The germline CDR1 and CDR2 sequences are MGHRA and YSYEKL. The CDR3 totals 15 residues. CDR3: CASSPLRYLRYEQYF. The CDR3 DNA follows: TGCGCCAGCAGCCCCCTGAGGTACCTGCGGTACGAGCAGTACTTC.

This chain links TRBV7-2 with TRBJ2-1, with 8 bases matching TRBD1. This CDR3 comprises 15 residues. V was pared by 4 bases and J by 0 bases, with 2 bases of the junction left unmatched. Germline CDR1 is SGHTA and CDR2 is FQGNSA. CDR3 region: CASSWDRSSYNEQFF. DNA for the CDR3: TGTGCCAGCAGCTGGGACAGGAGCTCCTACAATGAGCAGTTCTTC.

This rearrangement joins TRBV19 to TRBJ2-3, with D tentatively TRBD2 (6 bases). Germline V gene sequence: CDR1 LNHDA, CDR2 SQIVND (reference sequence). This CDR3 region has 14 residues. Deletions cut 4 bases from V and 4 bases from J, with 12 bases between. CDR3 amino acids: CASSTGVDPDTQYF. For the CDR3, the DNA is TGTGCCAGTAGTACGGGAGTAGATCCAGATACGCAGTATTTT.

The V call is TRBV4-2, the J call TRBJ2-2; 7 nucleotides match TRBD1. V lost 4 bases, J lost 6 bases, and 11 bases stayed unmatched. This CDR3 has 16 residues. Germline V gives CDR1 LGHNA, CDR2 YNFKEQ. The CDR3, as DNA: TGTGCCAGCAGCCGCCAAACTAGGCAGGGGGCCGGGGAGCTGTTTTTT. Translation: CASSRQTRQGAGELFF.

This clone was picked up one time. The chain employs TRBV2 and TRBJ2-5; 8 positions match TRBD2. With 3 bases clipped from V and 2 bases from J, the junction kept 11 bases outside the gene matches. Per germline, CDR1 SNHLY and CDR2 FYNNEI. This CDR3 is built from 17 residues. CDR3 sequence: CASSEEMAGGGQETQYF. The CDR3 nucleotides read TGTGCCAGCAGTGAGGAAATGGCGGGAGGAGGTCAAGAGACCCAGTACTTC.

The DNA for the CDR3 is TGTGCCATCGGCACTAATGAAAAACTGTTTTTT. It encodes CAIGTNEKLFF. This sequence joins TRBV10-3 and TRBJ1-4; D not resolved. CDR1 ENHRY and CDR2 SYGVKD come from the germline V gene. The CDR3 length is 11 residues. V was shortened by 8 bases and J by 2 bases, with 3 bases between the two germline ends.

V is TRBV9 and J is TRBJ1-3, with D unclear. The germline V gene has CDR1 SGDLS and CDR2 YYNGEE. Trimming took 3 bases from V and 0 from J, leaving 10 bases between them. CDR3 size: 15 residues. CDR3 sequence reads: CASSATYYSGNTIYF. The CDR3 nucleotides read TGTGCCAGCAGCGCGACGTACTACTCTGGAAACACCATATATTTT.

The gene calls are TRBV18 and TRBJ2-7; 10 bases match TRBD2. The trim removed 2 bases at V and 1 base at J, leaving 5 bases unmatched. There are 16 residues in the CDR3. From germline, CDR1 is KGHSH and CDR2 LQKENI. CDR3 coding DNA: TGTGCCAGCTCACCAGTAGCGGGAGGCCAATCCTACGAGCAGTACTTC. The encoded protein is CASSPVAGGQSYEQYF.

The chain joins TRBV5-1 to TRBJ2-5; 7 positions match TRBD1. TRBJ2-7 matches the DNA end more closely, so the J call is doubtful. CDR1 and CDR2 (germline): SGHRS, YFSETQ. The CDR3 is 15 amino acids. CDR3 region: CASSKSTGSLYEQYF. CDR3 bases: TGCGCCAGCAGCAAGTCGACAGGGAGCCTCTACGAGCAGTACTTC.

This chain connects TRBV5-4 to TRBJ2-5; 8 nucleotides align to TRBD1. Judging by the DNA end, TRBJ2-7 fits better; the J call may be wrong. The CDR3 totals 14 residues. Germline CDR1 SGHNT, CDR2 YYREEE (reference sequence). The CDR3 region has the DNA TGTGCCAGCAGCTACCGGGACAGGCTATACGAGCAGTACTTC. This translates into CASSYRDRLYEQYF.

V and J are TRBV15 and TRBJ2-7, with TRBD1 matching over 9 bases. Germline CDR1 LNHNV, CDR2 YYDKDF (reference sequence). Trimming at V came to 9 bases and at J to 1 base, leaving 4 bases not matched to a gene. This CDR3 is 13 amino acids long. The CDR3 nucleotides read TGTGCCACTGCACAGGGGGCTTCCTACGAGCAGTACTTC. Translating it yields CATAQGASYEQYF.